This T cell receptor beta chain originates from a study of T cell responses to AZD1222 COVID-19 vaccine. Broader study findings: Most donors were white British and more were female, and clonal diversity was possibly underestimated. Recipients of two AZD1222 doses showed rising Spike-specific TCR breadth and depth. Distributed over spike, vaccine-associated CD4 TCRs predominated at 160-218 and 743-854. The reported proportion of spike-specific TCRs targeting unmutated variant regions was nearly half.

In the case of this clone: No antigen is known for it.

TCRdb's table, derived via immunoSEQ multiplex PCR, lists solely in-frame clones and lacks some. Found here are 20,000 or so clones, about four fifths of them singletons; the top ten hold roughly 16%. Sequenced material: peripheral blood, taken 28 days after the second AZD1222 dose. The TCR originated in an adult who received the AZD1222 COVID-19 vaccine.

The CDR3 bases are TGCGCCAGCAGCTTACAGGCGAACACCGGGGAGCTGTTTTTT. It is translated as CASSLQANTGELFF. V and J are TRBV5-1 and TRBJ2-2; perhaps TRBD1 as D (5 bases). The ends were cut back, 2 bases at V and 0 bases at J, with 5 bases in the middle. Germline CDR1 SGHRS, CDR2 YFSETQ. The CDR3 length is 14 residues.